A single T cell receptor (beta chain) is shown here with its context. The antigen remains undetermined. Trimming cost V 4 bases and J 3 bases, with 16 bases left between them. From germline, CDR1 is SGHNT and CDR2 YYREEE (reference sequence). CDR3 length: 15 amino acids. This entry comes from a study of T cell repertoires in cytomegalovirus infection. Each CDR3 protein is one row after TCRdb ran MiXCR on the reads. The sample lists around 500,000 distinct CDR3 sequences, approximately 46% occurring once. Source: cultured PBMCs, taken from culture after CMV antigen stimulation. The chain recombines TRBV5-4 with TRBJ1-2; D perhaps matches TRBD1 (6 bases). This clonotype originated in a human donor in good health (CMV status not recorded). Some clones in this sample may be carry-over from other donors' samples. As DNA, the CDR3 is TGTGCCAGCAGCCGGGGGGGGGCTGAGGACTATGGCTACACCTTC. It encodes CASSRGGAEDYGYTF. Combining the CDR3 with reference TRBV5-4 and TRBJ1-2 gives the whole variable domain ETGVTQSPTHLIKTRGQQVTLRCSSQSGHNTVSWYQQALGQGPQFIFQYYREEENGRGNFPPRFSGLQFPNYSSELNVNALELDDSALYLCASSRGGAEDYGYTFGSGTRLTVV.